This T cell receptor (beta chain) was documented in a study of regulatory T cells in long-lasting Graves disease. In the case of this clonotype: Compared with germline, one end of the junction differs, possibly owing to a read error.

The TCR beta library used iRepertoire HTBI primers with Arm-PCR amplification of CDR3. In the study's own analysis: Taken together, the samples had roughly 63 TRBV and some 15 TRBJ segments identified. TCRdb re-called the multiplex PCR reads with MiXCR, one entry per CDR3 protein. The V and J calls come from TCRdb's annotation, not from the publication. The sample lists more than 450,000 distinct CDR3 sequences; around 15% were seen once. Noted time point: newly diagnosed GD, antithyroid drugs for less than 3 months. With RNA extracted from PBMCs as input, the TCR library was made. Investigators report Graves' disease was diagnosed under American Thyroid Association guidelines. The CDR3 is 16 residues long. Germline V gives CDR1 LGHNA, CDR2 YNFKEQ. The same data also went into a second study, on T cells in Graves' hyperthyroidism and ophthalmopathy.

The TCR originated in a man aged 35-49 years with Graves disease. Sequencing used peripheral blood mononuclear cells (PBMCs), obtained at new diagnosis, from a patient treated with antithyroid drugs. The V and J genes are TRBV4-2 and TRBJ2-7, with TRBD2 matching 9 bases. The CDR3: CASSQESLAGSYEQCF. The CDR3 coding sequence is TGTGCCAGCAGCCAAGAGTCGCTAGCGGGATCCTACGAGCAGTGCTTC.